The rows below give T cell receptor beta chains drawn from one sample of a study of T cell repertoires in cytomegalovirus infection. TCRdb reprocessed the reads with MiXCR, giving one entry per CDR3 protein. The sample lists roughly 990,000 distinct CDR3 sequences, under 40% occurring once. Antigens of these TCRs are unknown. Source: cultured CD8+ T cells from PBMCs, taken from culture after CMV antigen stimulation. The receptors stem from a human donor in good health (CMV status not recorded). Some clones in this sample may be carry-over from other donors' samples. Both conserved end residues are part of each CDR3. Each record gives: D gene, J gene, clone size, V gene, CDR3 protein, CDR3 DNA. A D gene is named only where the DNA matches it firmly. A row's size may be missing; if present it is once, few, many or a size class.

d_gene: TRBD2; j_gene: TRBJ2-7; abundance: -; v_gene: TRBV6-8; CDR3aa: CASSSAERGYEQYF; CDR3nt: TGTGCCAGCAGTTCCGCAGAGCGGGGGTACGAGCAGTACTTC
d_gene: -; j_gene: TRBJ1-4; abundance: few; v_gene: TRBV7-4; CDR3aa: CASNEQGTSTNEKLFF; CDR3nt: TGTGCCAGCAACGAACAGGGAACCTCAACTAATGAAAAACTGTTTTTT
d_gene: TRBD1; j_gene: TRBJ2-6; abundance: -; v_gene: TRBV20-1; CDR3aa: CSARDLSTGRYGANVLTF; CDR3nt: TGCAGTGCTAGAGATCTCTCGACAGGGCGTTACGGGGCCAACGTCCTGACTTTC
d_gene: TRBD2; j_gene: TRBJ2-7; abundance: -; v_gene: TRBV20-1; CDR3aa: CSAWEGYEQYF; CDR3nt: TGCAGTGCTTGGGAGGGGTACGAGCAGTACTTC
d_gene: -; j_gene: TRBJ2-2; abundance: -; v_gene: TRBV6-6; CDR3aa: CASSYAEVGELFF; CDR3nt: TGTGCCAGCAGTTACGCCGAGGTCGGGGAGCTGTTTTTT
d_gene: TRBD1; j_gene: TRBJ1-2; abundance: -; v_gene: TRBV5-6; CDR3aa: CASRLKQGRIYGYTF; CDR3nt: TGTGCCAGCAGACTGAAACAGGGGAGAATCTATGGCTACACCTTC
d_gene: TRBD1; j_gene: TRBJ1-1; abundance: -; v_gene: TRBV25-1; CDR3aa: CASSEYFPGGDTEAFF; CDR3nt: TGTGCCAGCAGTGAATATTTTCCAGGGGGGGACACTGAAGCTTTCTTT
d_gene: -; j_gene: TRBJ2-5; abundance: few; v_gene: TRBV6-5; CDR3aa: CASSYLVTATQETQYF; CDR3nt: TGTGCCAGCAGTTATTTAGTCACCGCCACCCAAGAGACCCAGTACTTC
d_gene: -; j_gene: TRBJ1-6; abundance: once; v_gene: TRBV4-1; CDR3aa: CASSKGPTSPLHF; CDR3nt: TGCGCCAGCTCAAAGGGACCGACCTCACCCCTCCACTTT
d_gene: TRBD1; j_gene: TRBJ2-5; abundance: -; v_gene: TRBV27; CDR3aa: CASSTQGQVSMGQETQYF; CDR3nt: TGTGCCAGCTCTACCCAAGGACAGGTCTCGATGGGCCAAGAGACCCAGTACTTC
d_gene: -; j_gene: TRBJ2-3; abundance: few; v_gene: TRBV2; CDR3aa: CASSTDSYTDTQYF; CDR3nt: TGTGCCAGCAGTACCGACAGTTACACAGATACGCAGTATTTT
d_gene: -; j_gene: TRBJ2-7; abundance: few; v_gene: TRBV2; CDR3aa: CASRTPTMAF; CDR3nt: TGTGCCAGCAGAACCCCCACAATGGCCTTC
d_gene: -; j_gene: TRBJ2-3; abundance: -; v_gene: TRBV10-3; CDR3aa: CAISEIRGLTDTQYF; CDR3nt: TGTGCCATCAGTGAAATAAGGGGTCTCACAGATACGCAGTATTTT
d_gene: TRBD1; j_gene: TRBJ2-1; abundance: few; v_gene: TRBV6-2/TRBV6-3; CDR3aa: CASSWGTVYNEQFF; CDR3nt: TGTGCCAGCAGTTGGGGGACAGTCTACAATGAGCAGTTCTTC
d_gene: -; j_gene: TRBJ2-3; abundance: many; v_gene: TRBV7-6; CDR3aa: CASSLLAPDTRRITDTQYF; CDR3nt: TGTGCCAGCAGCCTGTTGGCCCCGGACACCCGGAGAATCACAGATACGCAGTATTTT
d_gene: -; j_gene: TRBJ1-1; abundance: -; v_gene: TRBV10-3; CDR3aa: CAISEAGPNTEAFF; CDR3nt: TGTGCCATCAGTGAGGCGGGACCGAACACTGAAGCTTTCTTT
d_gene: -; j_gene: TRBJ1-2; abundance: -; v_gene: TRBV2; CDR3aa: CTSSEGTIAPYGYTF; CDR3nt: TGTACCAGCAGTGAGGGAACCATAGCCCCCTATGGCTACACCTTC
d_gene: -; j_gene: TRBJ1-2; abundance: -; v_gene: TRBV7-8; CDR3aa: CASSLGPRDLNYGYTF; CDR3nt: TGTGCCAGCAGCTTAGGGCCCCGGGACTTAAACTATGGCTACACCTTC
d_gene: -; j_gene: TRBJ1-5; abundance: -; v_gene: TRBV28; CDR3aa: CASSPPGEGNQPQHF; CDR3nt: TGTGCCAGCAGCCCTCCGGGGGAGGGCAATCAGCCCCAGCATTTT
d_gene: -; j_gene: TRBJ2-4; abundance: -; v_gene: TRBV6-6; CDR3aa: CASRQDWSDIQYF; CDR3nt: TGCGCAAGTAGACAGGATTGGTCGGACATTCAGTACTTC
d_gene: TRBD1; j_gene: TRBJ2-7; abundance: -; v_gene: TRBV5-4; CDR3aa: CASSARQGARDEQYF; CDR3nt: TGTGCCAGCAGCGCTCGACAGGGGGCCCGGGACGAGCAGTACTTC
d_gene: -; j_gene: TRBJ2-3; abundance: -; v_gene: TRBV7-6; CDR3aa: CASSLTTLGGRGITDTQYF; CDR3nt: TGTGCCAGCAGCTTGACGACCCTCGGAGGACGAGGGATCACAGATACGCAGTATTTT
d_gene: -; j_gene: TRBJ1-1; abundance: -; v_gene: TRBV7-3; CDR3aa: CASSFHGGNTEAFF; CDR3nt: TGTGCCAGCAGCTTCCATGGGGGGAACACTGAAGCTTTCTTT
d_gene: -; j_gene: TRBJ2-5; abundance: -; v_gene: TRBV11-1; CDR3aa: CASSLQGYPQETQYF; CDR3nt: TGTGCCAGCAGCTTACAGGGTTACCCCCAAGAGACCCAGTACTTC
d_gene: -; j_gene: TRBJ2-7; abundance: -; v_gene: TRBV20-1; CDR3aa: CSASGQTYEQYF; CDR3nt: TGCAGTGCTAGTGGGCAGACCTACGAGCAGTACTTC
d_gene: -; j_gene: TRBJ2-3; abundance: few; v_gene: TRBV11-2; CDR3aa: CASSLEIGLGQYTDTQYF; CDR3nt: TGTGCCAGCAGCTTGGAAATAGGGCTCGGGCAGTATACAGATACGCAGTATTTT
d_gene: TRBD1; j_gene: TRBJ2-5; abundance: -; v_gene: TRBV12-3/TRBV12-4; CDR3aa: CASSSPEDREETQYF; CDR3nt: TGTGCCAGCAGTTCCCCCGAGGACAGGGAAGAGACCCAGTACTTC
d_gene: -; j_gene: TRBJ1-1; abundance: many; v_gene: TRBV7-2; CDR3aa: CASSLAPGLNTEAFF; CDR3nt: TGTGCCAGCAGCTTAGCACCAGGTTTGAACACTGAAGCTTTCTTT
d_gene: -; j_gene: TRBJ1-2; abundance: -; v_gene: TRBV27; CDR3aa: CASSPRQTLGGYTF; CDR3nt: TGTGCCAGCAGTCCGAGACAGACTCTGGGTGGCTACACCTTC
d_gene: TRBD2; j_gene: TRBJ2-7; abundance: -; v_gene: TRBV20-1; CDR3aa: CSATGRAGPYEQYF; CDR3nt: TGCAGTGCTACAGGGAGAGCGGGGCCCTACGAACAGTACTTC
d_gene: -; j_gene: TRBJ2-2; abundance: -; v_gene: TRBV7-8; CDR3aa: CASSWRGTGELFF; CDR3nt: TGTGCCAGCAGCTGGCGGGGCACCGGGGAGCTGTTTTTT
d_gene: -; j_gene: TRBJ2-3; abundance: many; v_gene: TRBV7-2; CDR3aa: CASRRELHLGTDTQYF; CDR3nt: TGTGCCAGCAGGCGAGAACTACATTTGGGCACAGATACGCAGTATTTT
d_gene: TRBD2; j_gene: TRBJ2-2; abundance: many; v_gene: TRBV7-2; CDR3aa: CATPWEAGGNTGELFF; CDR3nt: TGTGCCACTCCCTGGGAGGCGGGGGGGAACACCGGGGAGCTGTTTTTT
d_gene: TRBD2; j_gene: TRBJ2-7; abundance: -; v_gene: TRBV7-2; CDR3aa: CASSTDLTSADYEQYF; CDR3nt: TGTGCCAGCAGCACCGACCTTACTAGCGCGGACTACGAGCAGTACTTC
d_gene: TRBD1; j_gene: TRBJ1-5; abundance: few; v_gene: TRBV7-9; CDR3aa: CASSPGGAYQPQHF; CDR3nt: TGTGCCAGCAGTCCAGGGGGGGCGTATCAGCCCCAGCATTTT
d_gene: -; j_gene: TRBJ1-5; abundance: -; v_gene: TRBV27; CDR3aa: CASSLTSLQPQHF; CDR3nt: TGTGCCAGCAGTTTAACCTCGTTGCAGCCCCAGCATTTT
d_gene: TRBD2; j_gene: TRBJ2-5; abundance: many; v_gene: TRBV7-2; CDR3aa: CASSLWTSGQETQYF; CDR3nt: TGTGCCAGCAGCTTATGGACTAGCGGCCAAGAGACCCAGTACTTC
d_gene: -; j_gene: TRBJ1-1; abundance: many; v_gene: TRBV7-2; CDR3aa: CASSLSVGTEAFF; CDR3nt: TGTGCCAGCAGCTTATCGGTGGGCACTGAAGCTTTCTTT
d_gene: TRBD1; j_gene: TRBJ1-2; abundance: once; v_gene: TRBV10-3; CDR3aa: CAISYRGGDGYTF; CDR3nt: TGTGCCATCAGCTACAGGGGAGGGGATGGCTACACCTTC
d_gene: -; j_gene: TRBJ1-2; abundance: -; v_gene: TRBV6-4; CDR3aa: CASSSDSLNYGYTF; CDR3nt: TGTGCCAGCAGTTCGGACAGTCTCAACTATGGCTACACCTTC
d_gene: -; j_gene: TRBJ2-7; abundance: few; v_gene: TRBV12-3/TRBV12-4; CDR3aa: CASSSAAYEQYF; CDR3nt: TGTGCCAGCAGTTCGGCAGCCTACGAGCAGTACTTC
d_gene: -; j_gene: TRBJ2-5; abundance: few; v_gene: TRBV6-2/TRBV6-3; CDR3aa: CASSYTAWETQYF; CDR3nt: TGTGCCAGCAGTTACACAGCTTGGGAGACCCAGTACTTC
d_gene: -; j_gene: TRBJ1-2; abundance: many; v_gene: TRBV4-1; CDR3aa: CASSQSGEGNYGYTF; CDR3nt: TGCGCCAGCAGCCAGAGCGGGGAGGGTAACTATGGCTACACCTTC
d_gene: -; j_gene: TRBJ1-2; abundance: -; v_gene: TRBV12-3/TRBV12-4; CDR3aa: CATGGLLGYTF; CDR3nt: TGTGCCACCGGGGGACTGCTCGGCTACACCTTC
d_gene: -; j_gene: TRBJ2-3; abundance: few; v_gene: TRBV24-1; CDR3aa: CATSGGQDRGTDTQYF; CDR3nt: TGTGCCACCAGTGGGGGGCAGGACAGAGGAACAGATACGCAGTATTTT
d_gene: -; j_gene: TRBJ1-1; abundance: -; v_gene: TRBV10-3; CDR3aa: CAISEIGGRTEAFF; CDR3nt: TGTGCCATCAGTGAAATAGGGGGTCGCACTGAAGCTTTCTTT
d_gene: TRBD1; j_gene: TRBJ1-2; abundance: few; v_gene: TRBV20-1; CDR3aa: CSARDREDYGYTF; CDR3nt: TGCAGTGCTAGGGACAGGGAGGACTATGGCTACACCTTC
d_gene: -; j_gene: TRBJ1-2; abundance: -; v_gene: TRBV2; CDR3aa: CASSEGPDYGYTF; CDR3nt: TGTGCCAGCAGTGAGGGACCGGACTATGGCTACACCTTC
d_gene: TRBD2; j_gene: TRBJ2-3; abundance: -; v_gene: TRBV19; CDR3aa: CATSTSGGALDTQYF; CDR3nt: TGTGCCACGTCGACTAGCGGGGGGGCCCTTGATACGCAGTATTTT
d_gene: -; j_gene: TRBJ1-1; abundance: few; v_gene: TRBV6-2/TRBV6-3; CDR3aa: CASSYGGGKTEAFF; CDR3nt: TGTGCCAGCAGTTACGGGGGAGGGAAGACTGAAGCTTTCTTT
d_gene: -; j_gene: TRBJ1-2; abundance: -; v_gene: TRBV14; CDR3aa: CASSQLRIANYGYTF; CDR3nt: TGTGCCAGCAGCCAACTCAGGATAGCTAACTATGGCTACACCTTC